The sequence of this T cell receptor (beta chain) was determined in a study of T-cell memory formation after mild COVID-19. TCRdb ran MiXCR on the 5' RACE reads and lists one entry per CDR3 protein. The table lists a few hundred thousand distinct CDR3 sequences, roughly 22% of them singletons. V dropped 1 base and J dropped 3; count of bases not matched to a gene: 3. This CDR3 region has 17 residues. Looked up from germline, CDR1 is MGHRA and CDR2 is YSYEKL. This clonotype was recorded a few times. The clonotype originates from an adult woman who had mild COVID-19 (a few samples of this study predate the infection). Cell type and time point are not known. The chain recombines TRBV4-1 with TRBJ2-3; TRBD2 matches 14 bases. The specimen was PBMCs or a T cell subset sorted from them (not recorded which). CDR3 bases: TGCGCCAGCAGCCAAGGGACTAGCGGGGGGAGGACAGATACGCAGTATTTT. Translating it yields CASSQGTSGGRTDTQYF.